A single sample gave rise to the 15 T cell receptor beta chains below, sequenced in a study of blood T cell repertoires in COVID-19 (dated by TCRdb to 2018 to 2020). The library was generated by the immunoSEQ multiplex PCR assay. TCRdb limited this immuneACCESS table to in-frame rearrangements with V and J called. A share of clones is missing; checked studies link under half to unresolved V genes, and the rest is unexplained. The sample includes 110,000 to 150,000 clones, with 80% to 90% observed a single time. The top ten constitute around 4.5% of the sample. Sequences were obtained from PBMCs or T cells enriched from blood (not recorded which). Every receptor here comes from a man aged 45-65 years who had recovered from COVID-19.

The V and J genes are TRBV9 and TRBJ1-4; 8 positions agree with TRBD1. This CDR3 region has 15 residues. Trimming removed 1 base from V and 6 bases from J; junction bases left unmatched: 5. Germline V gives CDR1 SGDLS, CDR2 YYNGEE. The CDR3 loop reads CASSVSTGEDEKLFF. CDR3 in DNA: TGTGCCAGCAGCGTATCGACAGGGGAGGATGAAAAACTGTTTTTT.

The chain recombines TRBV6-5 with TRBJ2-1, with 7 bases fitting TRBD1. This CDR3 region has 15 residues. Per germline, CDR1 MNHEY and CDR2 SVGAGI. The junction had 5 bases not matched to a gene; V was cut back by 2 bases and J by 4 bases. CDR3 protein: CASSYDRGQYNEQFF. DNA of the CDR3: TGTGCCAGCAGTTACGATAGGGGGCAATACAATGAGCAGTTCTTC.

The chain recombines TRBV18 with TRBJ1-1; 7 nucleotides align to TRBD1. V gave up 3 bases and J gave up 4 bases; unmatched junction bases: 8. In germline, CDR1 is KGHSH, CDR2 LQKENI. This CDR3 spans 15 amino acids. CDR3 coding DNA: TGTGCCAGCTCACCGGTTATGACAGGGAGCACTGAAGCTTTCTTT. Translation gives CASSPVMTGSTEAFF. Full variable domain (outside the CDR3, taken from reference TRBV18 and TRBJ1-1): NAGVMQNPRHLVRRRGQEARLRCSPMKGHSHVYWYRQLPEEGLKFMVYLQKENIIDESGMPKERFSAEFPKEGPSILRIQQVVRGDSAAYFCASSPVMTGSTEAFFGQGTRLTVV.

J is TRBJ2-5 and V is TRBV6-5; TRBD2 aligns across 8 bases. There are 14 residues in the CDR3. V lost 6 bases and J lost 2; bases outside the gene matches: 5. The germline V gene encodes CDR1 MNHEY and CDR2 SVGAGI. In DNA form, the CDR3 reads TGTGCCAGCAGGCTGTCGGGGGGGCAAGAGACCCAGTACTTC. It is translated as CASRLSGGQETQYF.

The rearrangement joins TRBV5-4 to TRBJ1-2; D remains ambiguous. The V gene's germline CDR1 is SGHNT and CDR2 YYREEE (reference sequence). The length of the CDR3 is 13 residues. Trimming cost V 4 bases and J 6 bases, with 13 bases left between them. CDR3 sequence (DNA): TGTGCCAGCAGCCTGCGAGTACCCAATGGCTACACCTTC. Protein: CASSLRVPNGYTF.

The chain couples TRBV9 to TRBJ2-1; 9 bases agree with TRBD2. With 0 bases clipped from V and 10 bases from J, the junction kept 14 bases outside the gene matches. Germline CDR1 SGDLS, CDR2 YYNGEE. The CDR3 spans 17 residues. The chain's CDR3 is CASSVAPGAGGEYEQFF. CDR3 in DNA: TGTGCCAGCAGCGTAGCCCCAGGGGCGGGAGGGGAATACGAGCAGTTCTTC.

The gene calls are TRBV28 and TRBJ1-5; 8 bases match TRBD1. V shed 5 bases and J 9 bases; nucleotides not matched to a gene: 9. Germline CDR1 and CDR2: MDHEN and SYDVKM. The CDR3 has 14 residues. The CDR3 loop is CASSLGQESGPQHF. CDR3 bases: TGTGCCAGCAGTCTGGGACAGGAGAGCGGGCCCCAGCATTTT.

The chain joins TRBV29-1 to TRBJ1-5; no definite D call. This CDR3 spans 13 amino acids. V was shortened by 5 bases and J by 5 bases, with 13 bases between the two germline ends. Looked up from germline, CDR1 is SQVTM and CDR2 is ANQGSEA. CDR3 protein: CSVKSDGDQPQHF. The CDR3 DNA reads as TGCAGCGTTAAATCGGACGGGGATCAGCCCCAGCATTTT.

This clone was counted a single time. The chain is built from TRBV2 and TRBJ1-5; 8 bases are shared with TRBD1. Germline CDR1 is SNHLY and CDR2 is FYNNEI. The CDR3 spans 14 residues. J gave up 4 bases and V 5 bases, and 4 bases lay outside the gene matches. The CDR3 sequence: CASSYRGGNQPQHF. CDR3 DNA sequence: TGTGCCAGCAGTTACAGGGGGGGTAATCAGCCCCAGCATTTT.

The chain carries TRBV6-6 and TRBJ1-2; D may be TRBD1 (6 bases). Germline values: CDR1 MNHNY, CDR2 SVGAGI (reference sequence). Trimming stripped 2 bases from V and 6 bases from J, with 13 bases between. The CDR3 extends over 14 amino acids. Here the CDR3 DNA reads TGTGCCAGCAGTTACGACTCGTCAGGGGATGGCTACACCTTC. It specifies CASSYDSSGDGYTF.

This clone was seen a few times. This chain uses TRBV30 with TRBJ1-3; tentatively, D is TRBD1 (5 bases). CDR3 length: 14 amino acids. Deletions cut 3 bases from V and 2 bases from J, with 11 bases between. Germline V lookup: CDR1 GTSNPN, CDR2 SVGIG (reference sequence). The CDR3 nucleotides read TGTGCCTGGAGGGGGGGTAGCCCTGGAAACACCATATATTTT. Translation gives CAWRGGSPGNTIYF.

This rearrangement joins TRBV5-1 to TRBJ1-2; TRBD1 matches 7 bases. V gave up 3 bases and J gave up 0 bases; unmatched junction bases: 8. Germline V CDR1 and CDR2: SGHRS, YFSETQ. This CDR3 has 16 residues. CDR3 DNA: TGCGCCAGCAGCTCGACAGCAGGGGGAGCTAACTATGGCTACACCTTC. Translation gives CASSSTAGGANYGYTF.

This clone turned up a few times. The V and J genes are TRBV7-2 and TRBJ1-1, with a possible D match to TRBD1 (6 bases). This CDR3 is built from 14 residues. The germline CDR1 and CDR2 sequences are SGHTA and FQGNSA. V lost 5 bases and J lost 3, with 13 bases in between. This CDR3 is CASSTTGSHTEAFF. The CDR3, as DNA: TGTGCCAGCAGCACAACAGGGTCTCACACTGAAGCTTTCTTT.

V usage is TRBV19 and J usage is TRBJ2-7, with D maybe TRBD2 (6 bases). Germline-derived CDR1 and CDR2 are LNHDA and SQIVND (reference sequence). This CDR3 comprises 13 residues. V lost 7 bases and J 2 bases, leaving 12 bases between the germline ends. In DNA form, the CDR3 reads TGTGCCAGTATCGGGCGGGGAGCCTACGAGCAGTACTTC. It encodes CASIGRGAYEQYF.

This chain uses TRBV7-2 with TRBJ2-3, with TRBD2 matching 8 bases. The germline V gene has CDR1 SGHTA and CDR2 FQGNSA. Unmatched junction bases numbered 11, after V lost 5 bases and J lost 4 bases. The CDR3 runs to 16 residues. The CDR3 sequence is CASSRRVAGGADTQYF. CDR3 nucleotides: TGTGCCAGCAGCCGCCGGGTGGCGGGAGGCGCAGATACGCAGTATTTT.